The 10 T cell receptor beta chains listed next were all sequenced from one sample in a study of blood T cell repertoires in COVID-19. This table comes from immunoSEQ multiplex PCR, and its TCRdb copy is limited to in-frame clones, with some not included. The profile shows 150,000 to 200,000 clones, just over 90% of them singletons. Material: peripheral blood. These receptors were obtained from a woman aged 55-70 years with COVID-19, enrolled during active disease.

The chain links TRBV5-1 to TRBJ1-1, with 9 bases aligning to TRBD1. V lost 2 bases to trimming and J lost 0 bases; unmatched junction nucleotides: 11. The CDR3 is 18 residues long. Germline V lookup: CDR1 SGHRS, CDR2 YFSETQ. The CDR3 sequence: CASSFGTGRGIMNTEAFF. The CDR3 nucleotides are TGCGCCAGCAGCTTTGGGACAGGGCGGGGGATTATGAACACTGAAGCTTTCTTT.

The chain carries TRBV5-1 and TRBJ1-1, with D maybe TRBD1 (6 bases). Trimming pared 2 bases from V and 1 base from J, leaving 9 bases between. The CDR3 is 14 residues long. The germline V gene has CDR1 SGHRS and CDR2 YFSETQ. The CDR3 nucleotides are TGCGCCAGCAGCTTCGGGGGGCCGAACACTGAAGCTTTCTTT. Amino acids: CASSFGGPNTEAFF.

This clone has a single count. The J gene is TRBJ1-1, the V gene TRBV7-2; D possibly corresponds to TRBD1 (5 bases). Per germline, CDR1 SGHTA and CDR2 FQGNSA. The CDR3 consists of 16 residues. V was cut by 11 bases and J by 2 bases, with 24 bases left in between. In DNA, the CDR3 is TGTGCCGAATGGGGTCCCGGGACTTTAGACAACACTGAAGCTTTCTTT. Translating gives CAEWGPGTLDNTEAFF.

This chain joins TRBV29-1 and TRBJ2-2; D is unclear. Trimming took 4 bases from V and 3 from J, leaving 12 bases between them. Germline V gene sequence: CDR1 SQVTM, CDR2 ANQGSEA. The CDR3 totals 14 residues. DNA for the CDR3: TGCAGCGTTGTGCGGTCTCCGGACACCGGGGAGCTGTTTTTT. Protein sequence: CSVVRSPDTGELFF.

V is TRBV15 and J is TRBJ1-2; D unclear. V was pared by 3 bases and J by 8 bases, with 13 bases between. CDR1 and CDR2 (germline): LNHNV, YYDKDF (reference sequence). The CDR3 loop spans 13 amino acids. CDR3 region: CATSRDSAFGYTF. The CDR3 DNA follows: TGTGCCACCAGCAGGGATAGCGCCTTCGGCTACACCTTC. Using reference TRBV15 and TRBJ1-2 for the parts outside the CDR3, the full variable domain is DAMVIQNPRYQVTQFGKPVTLSCSQTLNHNVMYWYQQKSSQAPKLLFHYYDKDFNNEADTPDNFQSRRPNTSFCFLDIRSPGLGDTAMYLCATSRDSAFGYTFGSGTRLTVV.

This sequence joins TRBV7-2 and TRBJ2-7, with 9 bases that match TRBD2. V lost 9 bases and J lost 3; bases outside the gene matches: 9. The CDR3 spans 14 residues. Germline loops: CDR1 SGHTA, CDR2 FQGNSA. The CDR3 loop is CASGSGGLVYEQYF. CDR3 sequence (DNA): TGTGCCAGTGGGAGCGGGGGGCTGGTCTACGAGCAGTACTTC.

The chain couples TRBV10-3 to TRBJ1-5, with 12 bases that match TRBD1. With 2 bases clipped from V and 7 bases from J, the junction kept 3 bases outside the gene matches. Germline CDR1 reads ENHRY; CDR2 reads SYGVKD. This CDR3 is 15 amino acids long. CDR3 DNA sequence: TGTGCCATCAGTGAGGGGACAGGGGGCGCGCAGCCCCAGCATTTT. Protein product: CAISEGTGGAQPQHF.

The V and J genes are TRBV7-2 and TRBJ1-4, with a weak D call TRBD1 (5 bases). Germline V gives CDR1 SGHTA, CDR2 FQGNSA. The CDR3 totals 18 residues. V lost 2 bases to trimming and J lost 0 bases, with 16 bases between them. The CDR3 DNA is TGTGCCAGCAGCTTATTCCCTCTCAGGGTTGCAACTAATGAAAAACTGTTTTTT. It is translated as CASSLFPLRVATNEKLFF.

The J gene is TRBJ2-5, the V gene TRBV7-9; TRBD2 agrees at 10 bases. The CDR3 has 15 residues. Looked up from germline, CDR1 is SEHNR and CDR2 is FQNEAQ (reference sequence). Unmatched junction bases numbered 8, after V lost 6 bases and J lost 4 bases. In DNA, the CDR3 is TGTGCCAGCAGACGAGGACTAGCGGTCACAGAGACCCAGTACTTC. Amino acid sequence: CASRRGLAVTETQYF.

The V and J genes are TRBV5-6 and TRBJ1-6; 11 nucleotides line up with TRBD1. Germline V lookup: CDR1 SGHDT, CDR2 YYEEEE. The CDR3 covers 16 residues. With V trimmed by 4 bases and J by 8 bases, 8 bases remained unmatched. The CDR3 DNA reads TGTGCCAGCAGCCTACGGACAGGGGGCGTTTATTCACCCCTCCACTTT. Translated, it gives CASSLRTGGVYSPLHF.